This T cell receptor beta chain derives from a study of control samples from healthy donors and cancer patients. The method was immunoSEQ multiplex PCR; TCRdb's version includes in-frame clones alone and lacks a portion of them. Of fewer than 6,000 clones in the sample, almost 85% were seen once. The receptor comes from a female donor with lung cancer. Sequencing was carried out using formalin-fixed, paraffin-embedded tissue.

This chain's CDR3 is CASGHHYRGNNVGSGNTIYF. The CDR3 nucleotides read TGTGCTAGTGGACATCATTACAGGGGGAACAACGTAGGCTCTGGAAACACCATATATTTT. The genes are TRBV12-5 and TRBJ1-3; 8 bases map to TRBD1. CDR1 and CDR2 (germline): LGHNT, FRNRAP. CDR3 length: 20 amino acids. Unmatched junction bases numbered 19, after V lost 6 bases and J lost 0 bases.